This T cell receptor (beta chain) was retrieved from a study of cytomegalovirus exposure and HLA in healthy donors. V was clipped by 0 bases and J by 5 bases; unmatched bases: 7. CDR3 length equals 15 residues. Germline CDR1 and CDR2: SGHAT and FQNNGV. This clone has just a few counts. The study ran its PCR with 60 Vbeta and 13 Jbeta primers. Here immunoSEQ multiplex PCR was the method, and the copy in TCRdb shows in-frame clones only, minus some. Here the sample spans 95,000 to 150,000 clones, about three quarters being singletons. The chain is built from TRBV11-2 and TRBJ2-7, with TRBD1 matching over 7 bases. This clonotype was obtained from a man aged 25 to 40 in good health and CMV-seronegative. The sequenced sample consisted of PBMCs. The CDR3 protein is CASSLDSTGPDEQYF. CDR3 DNA: TGTGCCAGCAGCTTAGATTCGACAGGGCCCGACGAGCAGTACTTC.